Each of the 20 T cell receptor beta chains below was sequenced from the same sample in a study of neurological immune-mediated disorders. The sample's time point: technical triplicate 2. TCRdb analysed the 5' RACE reads with MiXCR anew, one entry per CDR3 protein. The sample has tens of thousands of distinct CDR3 sequences, approximately 25% seen once; the top ten hold less than 6%. The sequenced sample consisted of PBMCs. Every receptor here comes from a man in his sixties with HTLV-1-associated myelopathy (HAM/TSP).

The gene calls are TRBV20-1 and TRBJ2-1, with 13 bases fitting TRBD2. The CDR3 extends over 16 amino acids. The V gene's germline CDR1 is DFQATT and CDR2 SNEGSKA (reference sequence). Trimming took 4 bases from V and 5 from J; bases not matched to a gene: 8. The CDR3 is CSATPPTSGGDNEQFF. The CDR3 DNA is TGCAGTGCTACCCCGCCCACTAGCGGGGGGGACAATGAGCAGTTCTTC.

This clonotype has ten or more counts. The chain combines TRBV20-1 with TRBJ1-5, with D hard to call. Germline V lookup: CDR1 DFQATT, CDR2 SNEGSKA (reference sequence). Trimming shortened V by 5 bases and J by 1 base, and 9 bases separated the two germline ends. This CDR3 comprises 13 residues. In nucleotides, the CDR3 is TGCAGTGCTCGGCGGTACAGCAATCAGCCCCAGCATTTT. Translating gives CSARRYSNQPQHF.

This clonotype was detected many times. The V call is TRBV7-2, the J call TRBJ2-1; D is undetermined. The V end was cut by 0 bases, the J end by 3 bases, with 3 bases between. Germline CDR1 SGHTA, CDR2 FQGNSA. This CDR3 comprises 13 residues. The CDR3 loop is CASSLAIYNEQFF. The CDR3 nucleotides are TGTGCCAGCAGCTTAGCCATCTACAATGAGCAGTTCTTC.

By share, this clonotype counts as medium-sized. The chain joins TRBV4-1 to TRBJ2-2; D is ambiguous. Germline V gives CDR1 MGHRA, CDR2 YSYEKL. The germline V and J ends were trimmed by 1 base and 7 bases, with 13 bases remaining between them. The CDR3 has 15 amino acids. CDR3 sequence (DNA): TGCGCCAGCAGCCAAGGCTATGCACGGGTCGGGGAGCTGTTTTTT. This codes for CASSQGYARVGELFF.

As concerns this clonotype: A much larger clone sits a single nucleotide away, making a read error possible. The V and J genes are TRBV7-6 and TRBJ2-3, with 7 bases aligning to TRBD2. The CDR3 runs 16 residues. Germline V gene lookup returns CDR1 SGHVS and CDR2 FNYEAQ. The CDR3 nucleotides read TGTGGCAGCAGCTTAGAAGGCGGGAGTAGCACAGATACGCAGTATTTT. It yields the protein CGSSLEGGSSTDTQYF.

J is TRBJ2-1 and V is TRBV20-1; TRBD1 or TRBD2 may be the D gene (6 bases each). Trimming removed 7 bases at V and 10 bases at J, with 23 bases between. The CDR3 is made up of 14 amino acids. Per the germline V gene, CDR1 is DFQATT and CDR2 is SNEGSKA (reference sequence). CDR3 in DNA: TGCAGTGAGCCGGCAGGAGGGGGGAGCAGGGAGCAGTTCTTC. Translated: CSEPAGGGSREQFF.

This clonotype was picked up a small number of times. CDR3 DNA: TGCGCCAGCATCGGGACTAGCGGGAGGGCCTACGAGCAGTACTTC. Translating gives CASIGTSGRAYEQYF. The rearrangement joins TRBV10-2 to TRBJ2-7; 16 nucleotides line up with TRBD2. Germline values: CDR1 WSHSY, CDR2 SAAADI. This CDR3 is 15 amino acids long. The ends lost 7 bases at V and 2 bases at J; junction bases unmatched: 2.

The V call is TRBV19, the J call TRBJ2-1; the match to TRBD1 covers 8 bases. The junction had 5 bases not matched to a gene; V was cut back by 4 bases and J by 9 bases. The CDR3 has 13 amino acids. Germline V gene sequence: CDR1 LNHDA, CDR2 SQIVND (reference sequence). This CDR3 is CASSTGRGLEQFF. The CDR3 DNA is TGTGCCAGTAGTACAGGCAGGGGGCTTGAGCAGTTCTTC.

This clonotype was seen repeatedly, ten times or more. This chain links TRBV4-1 with TRBJ2-1, with 7 bases matching TRBD1. The CDR3 contains 13 residues. The J segment lost 8 bases and the V segment lost 1 base, leaving 2 bases of the junction unmatched. Germline loops: CDR1 MGHRA, CDR2 YSYEKL. As DNA, the CDR3 is TGCGCCAGCAGCCAAGGACAGGGTCATGAGCAGTTCTTC. This encodes CASSQGQGHEQFF.

This clonotype has only a few counts. The chain combines TRBV7-2 with TRBJ2-3; the D call may be TRBD1 or TRBD2 (5 bases each). With 5 bases removed from V and 4 bases from J, the gap between germline ends came to 10 bases. The CDR3 has 13 amino acids. Germline V gene sequence: CDR1 SGHTA, CDR2 FQGNSA. The CDR3 spells CASSPGAADTQYF. In DNA, the CDR3 is TGTGCCAGCAGCCCCGGGGCTGCAGATACGCAGTATTTT.

Many counts were recorded for this clonotype. The chain carries TRBV6-6 and TRBJ2-7; TRBD2 matches at 12 bases. The CDR3 has 17 amino acids. The V segment lost 8 bases and the J segment 5 bases; nucleotides outside the gene matches: 16. Germline V gene sequence: CDR1 MNHNY, CDR2 SVGAGI (reference sequence). The CDR3 DNA follows: TGTGCCAGCCACACTAGCGGGAGGCCCCCCTCCAACCACGAGCAGTACTTC. This sequence encodes CASHTSGRPPSNHEQYF.

This clonotype has just a few counts. CDR3 sequence reads: CASSPQAVAPEAFF. The CDR3 DNA sequence: TGTGCCAGCTCACCCCAAGCCGTTGCACCTGAAGCTTTCTTT. The V call is TRBV18, the J call TRBJ1-1; no definite D call. Germline lookup yields CDR1 KGHSH and CDR2 LQKENI. V lost 3 bases to trimming and J lost 6 bases, with 14 bases between them. The CDR3 has 14 amino acids.

The gene calls are TRBV5-1 and TRBJ2-7, with 8 bases matching TRBD1. There are 13 residues in the CDR3. CDR1 and CDR2 from the germline V gene are SGHRS and YFSETQ. V dropped 4 bases and J dropped 6; count of bases not matched to a gene: 6. The CDR3 DNA sequence: TGCGCCAGCAGCCATGGACAGGGAAGCGAGCAGTACTTC. This translates into CASSHGQGSEQYF.

The chain links TRBV28 to TRBJ1-3, with TRBD1 identical over 9 bases. V lost 1 base to trimming and J lost 5 bases; unmatched junction nucleotides: 12. The CDR3 loop spans 18 amino acids. Germline lookup yields CDR1 MDHEN and CDR2 SYDVKM. The CDR3 sequence: CASSLSTGGFGIRNTIYF. The CDR3, as DNA: TGTGCCAGCAGTTTATCAACAGGGGGCTTCGGAATAAGAAACACCATATATTTT.

The chain combines TRBV5-1 with TRBJ2-6; 10 nucleotides match TRBD1. Looked up from germline, CDR1 is SGHRS and CDR2 is YFSETQ. With V trimmed by 3 bases and J by 8 bases, 11 bases remained unmatched. CDR3 length: 17 residues. The CDR3 DNA reads TGCGCCAGCAGCTCTGCGACAGGGGGCTCTTGGTCCAACGTCCTGACTTTC. Its translation: CASSSATGGSWSNVLTF.

The chain couples TRBV20-1 to TRBJ2-3; no reliable D call. This CDR3 is built from 13 residues. CDR1 is DFQATT, CDR2 SNEGSKA, per germline (reference sequence). With 3 bases removed from V and 9 bases from J, the gap between germline ends came to 16 bases. CDR3 bases: TGCAGTGCTAGCCAGAAGGTCGTGGACACGCAGTATTTT. Translating it yields CSASQKVVDTQYF.

This clonotype was detected many times. The chain has TRBV7-8 and TRBJ2-7; 9 bases fit TRBD1. Looked up from germline, CDR1 is SGHVS and CDR2 is FQNEAQ. The CDR3 totals 14 residues. The ends lost 6 bases at V and 6 bases at J; junction bases unmatched: 9. CDR3 loop: CASRLRDRVGEQYF. CDR3 bases: TGTGCCAGCAGGCTCCGGGACAGGGTAGGCGAGCAGTACTTC.

This clonotype came up many times. The CDR3 protein is CAISEEIPYGYTF. The CDR3 DNA reads TGTGCCATCAGTGAAGAGATCCCCTATGGCTACACCTTC. The chain has TRBV10-3 and TRBJ1-2; D gene unclear. V lost 3 bases and J lost 4, with 9 bases in between. CDR3 length: 13 residues. Germline loops: CDR1 ENHRY, CDR2 SYGVKD.

There are many counts of this clonotype. The V and J genes are TRBV6-1 and TRBJ1-2; tentative D call: TRBD1 (6 bases). CDR3 length equals 14 residues. The V and J ends lost 4 bases and 5 bases respectively, with 14 bases between them. Germline V gene sequence: CDR1 MNHNS, CDR2 SASEGT. CDR3 sequence (DNA): TGTGCCAGCAGTGGGTCACAGGGACTATATGGCTACACCTTC. Encoded protein: CASSGSQGLYGYTF.

This clonotype appeared a few times. The rearrangement uses TRBV9 and TRBJ2-3, with D possibly matching TRBD1 (6 bases). Trimming removed 0 bases from V and 1 base from J, with 6 bases in between. CDR1 is SGDLS, CDR2 YYNGEE, per germline. The CDR3 runs 14 residues. The CDR3, as DNA: TGTGCCAGCAGCGTAGGACAGGGCACAGATACGCAGTATTTT. Translation: CASSVGQGTDTQYF. The variable domain in full, completed from reference TRBV9 and TRBJ2-3, reads DSGVTQTPKHLITATGQRVTLRCSPRSGDLSVYWYQQSLDQGLQFLIQYYNGEERAKGNILERFSAQQFPDLHSELNLSSLELGDSALYFCASSVGQGTDTQYFGPGTRLTVL.